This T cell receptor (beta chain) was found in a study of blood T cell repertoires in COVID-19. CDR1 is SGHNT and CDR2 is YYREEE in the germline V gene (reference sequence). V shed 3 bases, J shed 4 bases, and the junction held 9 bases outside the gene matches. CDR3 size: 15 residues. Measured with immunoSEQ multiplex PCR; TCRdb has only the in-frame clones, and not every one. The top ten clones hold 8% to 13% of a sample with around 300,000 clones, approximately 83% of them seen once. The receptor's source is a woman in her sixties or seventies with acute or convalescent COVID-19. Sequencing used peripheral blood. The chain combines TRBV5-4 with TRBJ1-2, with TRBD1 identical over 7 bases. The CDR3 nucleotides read TGTGCCAGCAGCTCGAGACAGGGTCAGATCTATGGCTACACCTTC. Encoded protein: CASSSRQGQIYGYTF.